Following are 5 T cell receptor beta chains from one sample sequenced in a study of blood T cell repertoires in COVID-19. The protocol was immunoSEQ multiplex PCR, while the TCRdb copy is restricted to in-frame clones and leaves out a portion. The sample has roughly 70,000 clones; roughly 90% are singletons. Sequenced sample: peripheral blood. The origin of the receptors is a man aged 50 to 59 with acute or convalescent COVID-19.

CDR3 nucleotides: TGTGCCAGCAGTTCGGAGGTTGGCACTGAAGCTTTCTTT. Its translation: CASSSEVGTEAFF. The genes are TRBV6-5 and TRBJ1-1; D is ambiguous. V was clipped by 4 bases and J by 4 bases, with 10 bases between them. In germline, CDR1 is MNHEY, CDR2 SVGAGI. CDR3 length: 13 residues.

The chain is built from TRBV9 and TRBJ2-5; maybe TRBD1 (6 bases). V was pared by 6 bases and J by 1 base, with 13 bases between. Germline-derived CDR1 and CDR2 are SGDLS and YYNGEE. This CDR3 is built from 14 residues. CDR3 loop: CASNSGQFQETQYF. CDR3 nucleotide sequence: TGTGCCAGCAACTCCGGACAGTTCCAAGAGACCCAGTACTTC.

J is TRBJ1-1 and V is TRBV15, with D uncertain. Trimming removed 1 base at V and 6 bases at J, with 15 bases between. Germline V CDR1 and CDR2: LNHNV, YYDKDF (reference sequence). CDR3 size: 15 residues. The CDR3 DNA is TGTGCCACCAGCAGAGTTTCCACCGGGGTCCCTGAAGCTTTCTTT. Protein: CATSRVSTGVPEAFF.

The table lists this clone with a few counts. The chain uses TRBV7-3 and TRBJ2-3, with 7 nucleotides matching TRBD1. From germline, CDR1 is SGHTA and CDR2 FQGTGA. This CDR3 region has 17 residues. Trimming took 11 bases from V and 1 from J; bases not matched to a gene: 18. The chain's CDR3 is CAGPVFQGQAGTDTQYF. For the CDR3, the DNA is TGTGCCGGACCGGTGTTCCAAGGACAGGCGGGCACAGATACGCAGTATTTT.

V and J are TRBV12-3 or TRBV12-4 and TRBJ2-3; 9 nucleotides match TRBD1. This CDR3 is 13 amino acids long. The V segment lost 6 bases and the J segment 3 bases; nucleotides outside the gene matches: 1. In DNA, the CDR3 is TGTGCCAGCAGCGACAGGGGGACAGATACGCAGTATTTT. Its protein is CASSDRGTDTQYF.